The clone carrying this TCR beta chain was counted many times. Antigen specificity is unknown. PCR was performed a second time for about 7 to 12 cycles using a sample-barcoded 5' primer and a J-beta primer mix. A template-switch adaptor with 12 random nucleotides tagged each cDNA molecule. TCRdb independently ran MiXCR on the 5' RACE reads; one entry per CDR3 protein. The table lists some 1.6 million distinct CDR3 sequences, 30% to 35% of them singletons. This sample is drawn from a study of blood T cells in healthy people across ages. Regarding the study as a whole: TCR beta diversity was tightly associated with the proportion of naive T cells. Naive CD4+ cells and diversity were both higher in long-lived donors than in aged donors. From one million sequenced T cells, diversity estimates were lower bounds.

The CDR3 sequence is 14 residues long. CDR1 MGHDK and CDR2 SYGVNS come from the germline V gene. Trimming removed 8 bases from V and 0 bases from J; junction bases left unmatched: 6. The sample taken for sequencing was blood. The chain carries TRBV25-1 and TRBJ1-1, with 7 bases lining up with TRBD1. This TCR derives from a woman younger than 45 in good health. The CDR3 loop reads CASATGALNTEAFF. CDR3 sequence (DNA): TGTGCCAGCGCCACAGGGGCCTTGAACACTGAAGCTTTCTTT. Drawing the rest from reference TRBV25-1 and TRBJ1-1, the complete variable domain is EADIYQTPRYLVIGTGKKITLECSQTMGHDKMYWYQQDPGMELHLIHYSYGVNSTEKGDLSSESTVSRIRTEHFPLTLESARPSHTSQYLCASATGALNTEAFFGQGTRLTVV.